The clone carrying this TCR beta chain was observed a few times. Its antigen is unknown. TCR cDNA, made by 5'RACE template switching, carried an added universal primer site and UMIs. TCRdb redid the calling of the 5' RACE reads with MiXCR, one entry per CDR3 protein. The sample gives 150,000 to 200,000 distinct CDR3 sequences, roughly 9.6% of which show up once; 30% to 45% is in the top ten. This sample is drawn from a study of T cells after yellow fever vaccination. Study in general: SMART-Seq v4 Ultra Low Input handled preparation of low-cell-number fractions. The study's findings and limits: One caveat is that FACS-sorted repertoires could contain abundant clonotypes contaminating from the bulk population.

CDR3 length: 13 residues. Germline-derived CDR1 and CDR2 are SGHDT and YYEEEE. V gave up 0 bases and J gave up 6 bases, with 9 bases separating them. The material was CD8+ T cells sorted from PBMCs, obtained 15 days after the yellow fever booster vaccination. This clonotype originated in a man between 18 and 29 years old who received the YFV17D yellow fever vaccine. The V call is TRBV5-6, the J call TRBJ2-5; D possibly uses TRBD1 or TRBD2 (6 bases each). CDR3 protein: CASSLGGAQTQYF. CDR3 DNA: TGTGCCAGCAGCTTGGGGGGGGCCCAGACCCAGTACTTC. Filled out from reference TRBV5-6 and TRBJ2-5, the complete variable domain reads DAGVTQSPTHLIKTRGQQVTLRCSPKSGHDTVSWYQQALGQGPQFIFQYYEEEERQRGNFPDRFSGHQFPNYSSELNVNALLLGDSALYLCASSLGGAQTQYFGPGTRLLVL.